Each of the 12 T cell receptor beta chains below was sequenced from the same sample in a study of molecular identifiers for immune sequencing clone quantification. TCRdb passed the PCR reads through MiXCR, listing each CDR3 protein once. The table includes 10,000 or so distinct CDR3 sequences, about a sixth detected once. The sequencing sample was made of naive CD8+ T cells from blood, with Jurkat cell RNA spiked in. Subset specified: FACS-sorted CD8+CD4-CCR7+CD45RA+ naive T cells. All receptors come from a human donor in good health. Some libraries in this study had Jurkat cell RNA spiked in.

By share, this clonotype counts as medium-sized. This rearrangement joins TRBV9 to TRBJ2-7; no definite D call. Trimming stripped 0 bases from V and 2 bases from J, with 6 bases between. The CDR3 consists of 13 residues. The germline gives CDR1 SGDLS, CDR2 YYNGEE. In DNA, the CDR3 is TGTGCCAGCAGCGTAGGGTCCGCCTACGAGCAGTACTTC. This encodes CASSVGSAYEQYF.

As regards this clonotype: This may come from a read error, since a much larger clone is one base off. This chain links TRBV30 with TRBJ2-5; possibly TRBD2 for D (6 bases). CDR3 size: 11 residues. Germline V gene data show CDR1 as GTSNPN and CDR2 as SVGIG (reference sequence). As DNA, the CDR3 is TGTGCCTGGAGTGGCAAGGCGGGACCATTATTC. Amino acids: CAWSGKAGPLF.

Many counts were recorded for this clonotype. This chain joins TRBV20-1 and TRBJ2-7, with a weak D call TRBD2 (6 bases). Germline CDR1 is DFQATT and CDR2 is SNEGSKA (reference sequence). This CDR3 has 15 amino acids. V gave up 3 bases and J gave up 3 bases, with 18 bases separating them. The CDR3 coding sequence is TGCAGTGCTAGTACGGGCGGGACCGCACACTACGAGCAGTACTTC. Translated, it gives CSASTGGTAHYEQYF.

This clonotype is medium-sized. The chain couples TRBV5-1 to TRBJ2-3; 10 bases are a match to TRBD2. Germline V gene sequence: CDR1 SGHRS, CDR2 YFSETQ. The CDR3 is 16 residues long. The ends lost 2 bases at V and 6 bases at J; junction bases unmatched: 9. The CDR3 sequence is CASSFYLAGVSDTQYF. CDR3 sequence (DNA): TGCGCCAGCAGCTTTTATCTAGCGGGAGTGTCGGATACGCAGTATTTT. The full variable domain, rest sourced from reference TRBV5-1 and TRBJ2-3, is KAGVTQTPRYLIKTRGQQVTLSCSPISGHRSVSWYQQTPGQGLQFLFEYFSETQRNKGNFPGRFSGRQFSNSRSEMNVSTLELGDSALYLCASSFYLAGVSDTQYFGPGTRLTVL.

This clonotype is labeled medium-sized. The chain employs TRBV18 and TRBJ2-3; D not certain. Germline CDR1 reads KGHSH; CDR2 reads LQKENI. This CDR3 is built from 17 residues. Trimming removed 2 bases at V and 0 bases at J, with 15 bases between. CDR3 loop: CASSPFTAVTSTDTQYF. The CDR3, as DNA: TGTGCCAGCTCACCATTTACGGCGGTCACAAGCACAGATACGCAGTATTTT. The full variable domain, completed using reference TRBV18 and TRBJ2-3, is NAGVMQNPRHLVRRRGQEARLRCSPMKGHSHVYWYRQLPEEGLKFMVYLQKENIIDESGMPKERFSAEFPKEGPSILRIQQVVRGDSAAYFCASSPFTAVTSTDTQYFGPGTRLTVL.

In its sample, this clonotype is medium-sized. The chain has TRBV9 and TRBJ2-3; possibly TRBD2 for D (6 bases). The CDR3 contains 16 residues. V lost 0 bases to trimming and J lost 2 bases, with 13 bases between them. Germline CDR1 is SGDLS and CDR2 is YYNGEE. The CDR3 nucleotides read TGTGCCAGCAGCGTAGGTGGTGCGGGGCCCACAGATACGCAGTATTTT. This encodes CASSVGGAGPTDTQYF.

This clonotype is medium-sized. The V call is TRBV25-1, the J call TRBJ2-5; 10 nucleotides agree with TRBD2. The CDR3 runs 14 residues. Germline CDR1 is MGHDK and CDR2 is SYGVNS. V shed 4 bases, J shed 5 bases, and the junction held 4 bases outside the gene matches. CDR3 loop: CASSGWTSGETQYF. DNA for the CDR3: TGTGCCAGCAGTGGATGGACTAGCGGCGAGACCCAGTACTTC.

This clonotype appeared many times. J is TRBJ2-5 and V is TRBV13; 7 bases align to TRBD1. Germline CDR1 reads PRHDT; CDR2 reads FYEKMQ (reference sequence). V dropped 3 bases and J dropped 0; count of bases not matched to a gene: 13. The CDR3 runs to 18 residues. The CDR3 sequence is CASSLERYRGPYQETQYF. The DNA of the CDR3 is TGTGCCAGCAGCTTGGAAAGGTACAGGGGCCCGTACCAAGAGACCCAGTACTTC.

This clonotype qualifies as medium-sized. The rearrangement links TRBV7-9 to TRBJ2-3, with D unresolved. CDR3 length: 16 residues. Per the germline V gene, CDR1 is SEHNR and CDR2 is FQNEAQ (reference sequence). V was pared by 7 bases and J by 0 bases, with 17 bases between. CDR3 in DNA: TGTGCCAGCACCGATCCATCCCGGACCAGCACAGATACGCAGTATTTT. Its protein product is CASTDPSRTSTDTQYF.

This CDR3 reads CASSSSWAGVTYEQYF. The CDR3 DNA follows: TGTGCCAGCAGCAGCTCATGGGCGGGAGTCACCTACGAGCAGTACTTC. The chain couples TRBV7-9 to TRBJ2-7, with 7 bases aligning to TRBD2. Germline trimming cut 5 bases from V and 2 bases from J; bases unmatched to any gene: 12. The CDR3 is made up of 16 amino acids. The V gene's germline CDR1 is SEHNR and CDR2 FQNEAQ (reference sequence).

This clonotype was seen repeatedly, ten times or more. V is TRBV7-9 and J is TRBJ1-4; D perhaps matches TRBD1 (5 bases). Trimming took off 10 bases at V and 4 bases at J, with 19 bases between the two ends. The CDR3 covers 15 residues. The V gene's germline CDR1 is SEHNR and CDR2 FQNEAQ (reference sequence). The DNA for the CDR3 is TGTGCCACCTCGGGAGGTCCGGGGGGTAATGAAAAACTGTTTTTT. Its protein product is CATSGGPGGNEKLFF.

Of note for this clonotype: A much larger clone differs from this one at a single base, so this may be a read error. This rearrangement joins TRBV27 to TRBJ1-3; D ambiguous. This CDR3 contains 15 residues. Germline CDR1 and CDR2: MNHEY and SMNVEV (reference sequence). Trimming stripped 5 bases from V and 5 bases from J, with 16 bases between. The CDR3 sequence: CASSPLTTPRNTIYF. As DNA, the CDR3 is TGTGCCAGCAGTCCCTTGACAACACCTAGAAACACCATATATTTT.